The 11 T cell receptor beta chains below come from one sample, sequenced in a study of shared clonotypes between healthy human individuals. Profiling relied on immunoSEQ multiplex PCR, and the TCRdb table lists in-frame clones only, not all of them. The sample has some 1 million clones; around 74% are singletons. The specimen sequenced was memory CD4+ T cells sorted from blood. The subset was: CD45RA-negative fraction. These receptors were collected from a man younger than 30 in good health.

This chain uses TRBV29-1 with TRBJ2-1, with 11 bases fitting TRBD1. V lost 8 bases, J lost 9 bases, and 9 bases stayed unmatched. Per germline, CDR1 SQVTM and CDR2 ANQGSEA. This CDR3 spans 13 amino acids. The DNA for the CDR3 is TGCAGCATATGGACAGGGGGCTTGGGTGAGCAGTTCTTC. This gives the protein CSIWTGGLGEQFF.

In this sample, this clone turned up a few times. The chain links TRBV6-5 to TRBJ1-4, with 8 bases aligning to TRBD1. This CDR3 has 15 amino acids. J was trimmed by 8 bases and V by 4 bases; bases with no gene match: 9. The germline V gene encodes CDR1 MNHEY and CDR2 SVGAGI. CDR3: CASSSSGGGWEKLFF. The CDR3 DNA reads as TGTGCCAGCAGTTCTTCAGGGGGCGGTTGGGAAAAACTGTTTTTT.

This chain uses TRBV5-4 with TRBJ1-1; TRBD1 matches 10 bases. V was pared by 0 bases and J by 2 bases, with 4 bases of the junction left unmatched. Germline V gives CDR1 SGHNT, CDR2 YYREEE (reference sequence). The CDR3 has 16 amino acids. CDR3 region: CASSLGGQGSNTEAFF. CDR3 DNA sequence: TGTGCCAGCAGCTTGGGGGGACAGGGGTCTAACACTGAAGCTTTCTTT.

This rearrangement joins TRBV5-4 to TRBJ2-7, with D uncertain. Deletions cut 2 bases from V and 7 bases from J, with 13 bases between. The CDR3 runs 13 residues. Germline CDR1 is SGHNT and CDR2 is YYREEE (reference sequence). CDR3 sequence reads: CASSFDRSGEQYF. The CDR3 nucleotides read TGTGCCAGCAGCTTTGACCGGAGTGGGGAGCAGTACTTC.

The CDR3 sequence is CASRHTGAETEAFF. The CDR3 bases are TGTGCCAGTAGGCATACAGGGGCGGAAACTGAAGCTTTCTTT. J is TRBJ1-1 and V is TRBV19; TRBD1 matches 7 bases. This CDR3 has 14 residues. Germline loops: CDR1 LNHDA, CDR2 SQIVND (reference sequence). Trimming cost V 6 bases and J 5 bases; bases outside gene matches: 9.

The J gene is TRBJ1-1, the V gene TRBV28, with a weak D call TRBD1 (6 bases). The CDR3 sequence is 14 residues long. V lost 2 bases to trimming and J lost 9 bases, with 16 bases between them. Germline CDR1 and CDR2: MDHEN and SYDVKM. CDR3 protein: CASSLVGGRGKAFF. The CDR3 DNA sequence: TGTGCCAGCAGTTTAGTCGGGGGGCGGGGTAAAGCTTTCTTT.

The chain has TRBV29-1 and TRBJ2-7, with TRBD1 matching over 9 bases. Per the germline V gene, CDR1 is SQVTM and CDR2 is ANQGSEA. J was trimmed by 0 bases and V by 4 bases; bases with no gene match: 4. The CDR3 runs 14 residues. The CDR3 is CSVAQGASSYEQYF. CDR3 sequence (DNA): TGCAGCGTTGCACAGGGGGCCAGCTCCTACGAGCAGTACTTC.

The chain couples TRBV25-1 to TRBJ1-2; D unclear. Trimming left V 5 bases short and J 3 bases short, with 10 bases between. CDR1 is MGHDK and CDR2 is SYGVNS in the germline V gene. The CDR3 is 13 amino acids. DNA of the CDR3: TGTGCCAGCAGTCTAGGGCTCGACTATGGCTACACCTTC. Amino acids: CASSLGLDYGYTF.

Comments on this clone: This may be a read error, as it is one base from a much larger clone. The same CDR3 also results from other DNA sequences found in this sample. The rearrangement links TRBV14 to TRBJ2-5; D ambiguous. V lost 4 bases and J lost 2, with 2 bases in between. The CDR3 length is 11 residues. Germline assignment: CDR1 SGHDN and CDR2 FVKESK. CDR3 residues: CASSLQETQYF. The CDR3 DNA sequence: TGTGCCAGCAGCCTGCAAGAGACCCAGTACTTC.

This chain connects TRBV28 to TRBJ2-5; D not certain. Deletions cut 10 bases from V and 3 bases from J, with 12 bases between. Germline V gene lookup returns CDR1 MDHEN and CDR2 SYDVKM. The CDR3 extends over 12 amino acids. The CDR3 nucleotides read TGTGCCATGGGCAGTACGAAAGAGACCCAGTACTTC. This translates into CAMGSTKETQYF.

The rearrangement joins TRBV7-6 to TRBJ2-5; TRBD2 is a possible D gene (5 bases). Germline lookup yields CDR1 SGHVS and CDR2 FNYEAQ. The CDR3 covers 16 residues. V was cut by 2 bases and J by 2 bases, with 15 bases left in between. As DNA, the CDR3 is TGTGCCAGCAGCTTATCACCGGGCTGGACTCAAGAGACCCAGTACTTC. It codes for CASSLSPGWTQETQYF.